Listed below are T cell receptor beta chains from one sample, sequenced in a study of radiotherapy plus CTLA-4 blockade in lung cancer. Method: immunoSEQ multiplex PCR; TCRdb's copy keeps in-frame clones and lacks some. This repertoire shows some 100,000 clones, roughly four fifths found once; its top ten account for less than 15%. The specimen was peripheral blood, collected from a patient treated with radiotherapy plus ipilimumab. The receptors were sampled from a human donor with non-small cell lung cancer that progressed on radiotherapy plus ipilimumab. Each CDR3 is given with its conserved first and last residue. Each record gives: V gene, clone size, J gene, D gene, CDR3 protein, CDR3 DNA. The D gene is left open where the match is weak. Where a row states a size, it is once, few, many or the class of an expanded clone; other rows omit it.

TRBV27	.	TRBJ1-2	TRBD1	CASSLLSGGKGYGYTF	TGTGCCAGCAGTTTATTATCAGGGGGCAAGGGCTATGGCTACACCTTC
TRBV10-2	.	TRBJ2-1	TRBD2	CASSSTSMAYNEQFF	TGCGCCAGCAGCTCGACTAGCATGGCCTACAATGAGCAGTTCTTC
TRBV11-3	.	TRBJ2-1	TRBD1	CASSAGGTGAHNEQFF	TGTGCCAGCAGCGCCGGGGGGACAGGGGCCCACAATGAGCAGTTCTTC
TRBV27	.	TRBJ1-2	TRBD1	CASRTPGQGVNGYTF	TGTGCCAGCCGGACACCAGGACAGGGGGTTAATGGCTACACCTTC
TRBV5-1	.	TRBJ2-3	TRBD2	CASSLGGTSGTDTQYF	TGCGCCAGCAGCTTGGGTGGGACTAGCGGCACAGATACGCAGTATTTT
TRBV30	.	TRBJ1-1	.	CAWSGQLNTEAFF	TGTGCCTGGAGTGGACAGCTGAACACTGAAGCTTTCTTT
TRBV9	once	TRBJ2-5	.	CASSVAGGQLETQYF	TGTGCCAGCAGCGTAGCTGGCGGGCAGTTGGAGACCCAGTACTTC
TRBV29-1	.	TRBJ1-5	.	CSVELDRHQPQHF	TGCAGCGTTGAACTCGACAGGCATCAGCCCCAGCATTTT
TRBV6-1	.	TRBJ1-5	TRBD1	CASSEIPPSQGVNQPQHF	TGTGCCAGCAGTGAAATCCCCCCCTCCCAGGGGGTCAATCAGCCCCAGCATTTT
TRBV6-5	.	TRBJ2-2	.	CASRYYQGNTGELFF	TGTGCCAGCAGATATTATCAGGGGAACACCGGGGAGCTGTTTTTT
TRBV29-1	.	TRBJ1-5	.	CSVVVSGQGRNQPQHF	TGCAGCGTTGTGGTATCGGGGCAGGGCCGCAATCAGCCCCAGCATTTT
TRBV30	once	TRBJ1-3	.	CASTQGFSGNTIYF	TGTGCCTCCACGCAGGGATTCTCTGGAAACACCATATATTTT
TRBV10-1	.	TRBJ2-2	.	CASSEVEGGTGELFF	TGCGCCAGCAGTGAGGTGGAAGGCGGCACCGGGGAGCTGTTTTTT
TRBV5-6	.	TRBJ2-5	TRBD2	CASSLVSGGGFQETQYF	TGTGCCAGCAGCTTGGTGTCGGGAGGGGGTTTCCAAGAGACCCAGTACTTC
TRBV12-5	.	TRBJ2-1	.	CASGWGGKAEQFF	TGTGCTAGTGGTTGGGGCGGTAAGGCTGAGCAGTTCTTC
TRBV28	.	TRBJ2-4	TRBD1	CASSTLGQGMAKNIQYF	TGTGCCAGCAGTACCCTGGGACAGGGGATGGCCAAAAACATTCAGTACTTC
TRBV4-1	once	TRBJ1-4	.	CASSQTIPPHKFNEKLFF	TGCGCCAGCAGCCAAACGATCCCACCTCATAAGTTTAATGAAAAACTGTTTTTT
TRBV7-8	.	TRBJ1-1	TRBD1	CASSQQPGGTEAFF	TGTGCCAGCAGCCAACAACCAGGGGGCACTGAAGCTTTCTTT
TRBV12-5	.	TRBJ2-7	.	CASGLPRPGHWSYEQYF	TGTGCTAGTGGTTTGCCCCGGCCGGGACATTGGTCCTACGAGCAGTACTTC
TRBV5-8	.	TRBJ1-4	.	CASSLGSLGANSEKLFF	TGTGCCAGCAGCTTGGGCTCTTTGGGGGCGAATAGTGAAAAACTGTTTTTT
TRBV5-8	few	TRBJ1-1	.	CASSLLLNTEAFF	TGTGCCAGCAGCTTATTATTAAACACTGAAGCTTTCTTT
TRBV4-3	.	TRBJ1-2	.	CASSQDRGGGYTF	TGCGCCAGCAGCCAAGATCGAGGTGGCGGCTACACCTTC
TRBV5-4	.	TRBJ1-4	.	CASSAGTPKLFF	TGTGCCAGCAGCGCCGGGACCCCTAAACTGTTTTTT
TRBV6-5	.	TRBJ1-1	TRBD1	CASSFLQGGNTEAFF	TGTGCCAGCAGTTTCCTACAGGGGGGGAACACTGAAGCTTTCTTT
TRBV4-1	.	TRBJ1-2	.	CASSQDFSASYGYTF	TGTGCCAGCAGCCAAGATTTTTCTGCCTCCTATGGCTACACCTTC
TRBV6-6	once	TRBJ2-1	.	CASRPQGSSYNEQFF	TGTGCCAGCAGGCCACAGGGCTCTTCCTACAATGAGCAGTTCTTC
TRBV15	.	TRBJ1-3	.	CATSRGPGNTIYF	TGTGCCACCAGCAGAGGGCCTGGAAACACCATATATTTT
TRBV19	few	TRBJ1-4	.	CASSRGTGATNEKLFF	TGTGCCAGTAGTAGAGGGACGGGGGCTACTAATGAAAAACTGTTTTTT
TRBV5-8	.	TRBJ1-1	.	CASSLVRRNTEAFF	TGTGCCAGCAGCTTGGTCAGGAGGAACACTGAAGCTTTCTTT
TRBV14	.	TRBJ2-3	.	CASSQSRAPTDTQYF	TGTGCCAGCAGCCAATCCAGGGCCCCCACAGATACGCAGTATTTT
TRBV27	.	TRBJ2-1	.	CASSRKGNSYNEQFF	TGTGCCAGCAGTAGAAAGGGTAACTCCTACAATGAGCAGTTCTTC
TRBV19	.	TRBJ1-4	.	CASSPRTRGVEKLFF	TGTGCCAGTAGTCCCCGGACCCGGGGGGTTGAAAAACTGTTTTTT
TRBV7-2	.	TRBJ2-3	TRBD1	CASSSTGVVTDTQYF	TGTGCCAGCAGCTCCACAGGGGTCGTAACAGATACGCAGTATTTT
TRBV11-2	.	TRBJ2-3	TRBD1	CASSLELRGRGDTQYF	TGTGCCAGCAGCTTAGAGCTGAGGGGGCGCGGGGATACGCAGTATTTT
TRBV5-4	.	TRBJ2-3	.	CASSLQFSTDTQYF	TGTGCCAGCAGCTTACAGTTTAGCACAGATACGCAGTATTTT
TRBV18	.	TRBJ2-1	.	CASSPPVSQGNGQFF	TGTGCCAGCTCACCACCTGTTTCTCAGGGAAATGGGCAGTTCTTC
TRBV10-3	once	TRBJ1-3	.	CAISEQRRAGNTIYF	TGTGCCATCAGTGAGCAAAGGAGGGCTGGAAACACCATATATTTT
TRBV23-1	.	TRBJ2-5	TRBD2	CANLAGAIQETQYF	TGCGCCAACTTAGCGGGGGCTATCCAAGAGACCCAGTACTTC
TRBV19	.	TRBJ2-2	.	CASSWTRGNTGELFF	TGTGCCAGTAGTTGGACCAGGGGGAACACCGGGGAGCTGTTTTTT
TRBV9	.	TRBJ1-1	.	CASSVMRDTEAFF	TGTGCCAGCAGCGTAATGAGGGACACTGAAGCTTTCTTT
TRBV28	.	TRBJ1-5	.	CASTPGPSQPQHF	TGTGCCAGCACCCCCGGGCCTAGTCAGCCCCAGCATTTT
TRBV7-6	.	TRBJ2-7	TRBD1	CASSLGTAGGSYEQYF	TGTGCCAGCAGCTTAGGAACGGCAGGGGGATCCTACGAGCAGTACTTC
TRBV5-4	.	TRBJ2-7	.	CASSLDGYEQYF	TGTGCCAGCAGCTTGGATGGTTACGAGCAGTACTTC
TRBV7-9	.	TRBJ1-2	TRBD1	CASSLPGQGSTF	TGTGCCAGCAGTCTCCCGGGACAGGGGTCCACCTTC
TRBV7-2	.	TRBJ2-7	TRBD2	CASSFSGGSFYEQYF	TGTGCCAGCAGCTTCAGCGGGGGTTCTTTCTACGAGCAGTACTTC
TRBV4-1	.	TRBJ2-1	TRBD2	CASLPGLAGGFRVREQFF	TGCGCCAGCCTTCCGGGACTAGCGGGGGGTTTTAGGGTCCGTGAGCAGTTCTTC
TRBV29-1	.	TRBJ1-1	TRBD1	CSVAPQGPTTEAFF	TGCAGCGTTGCCCCACAGGGGCCTACGACTGAAGCTTTCTTT
TRBV5-1	.	TRBJ2-5	TRBD2	CASSVLAGAQETQYF	TGCGCCAGCAGCGTACTAGCGGGGGCCCAAGAGACCCAGTACTTC
TRBV11-2	.	TRBJ2-6	TRBD1	CASSPWDRGDGANVLTF	TGTGCCAGCAGCCCATGGGACAGGGGTGATGGGGCCAACGTCCTGACTTTC
TRBV10-3	.	TRBJ2-7	.	CAISGRYEQYF	TGTGCCATCAGCGGACGGTACGAGCAGTACTTC